This T cell receptor beta chain was sequenced for a study of blood T cell repertoires in COVID-19. Study-level background: Acute and convalescent COVID-19 specimens originated in the United States, Italy and Spain.

Original analysis: Researchers report that nucleated cell counts were estimated from reference gene primer amplification. The protocol was immunoSEQ multiplex PCR, while the TCRdb copy is restricted to in-frame clones and leaves out a portion. That table supplies the V and J calls and clone size; D and trimming were determined from the DNA. This sample carries just under 85,000 clones, 83% of them seen once, and the ten largest clones take roughly 28%. Trimming cost V 1 base and J 5 bases; bases outside gene matches: 8. CDR3 size: 16 residues. The germline gives CDR1 SGHAT, CDR2 FQNNGV. The rearrangement joins TRBV11-2 to TRBJ2-5, with TRBD2 matching over 9 bases. Specimen: peripheral blood. This TCR was recovered from an elderly woman with acute or convalescent COVID-19. CDR3 sequence reads: CASSLAGTSLSETQYF. The CDR3 nucleotides read TGTGCCAGCAGCTTAGCCGGGACTAGCCTCTCCGAGACCCAGTACTTC.